The rows below give T cell receptor beta chains drawn from one sample of a study of vaccination and CD4 T cells after COVID-19. No antigens are known for them. Each CDR3 protein is one row after TCRdb ran MiXCR on the PCR reads. The sample records 7,200 or so distinct CDR3 sequences, approximately 57% being singletons. Sequencing input: CD4+ T cells from blood, cultured in vitro. These receptors all come from a human donor who had recovered from COVID-19. The conserved cysteine and the conserved F or W are not part of the CDR3 here. A D gene is named only where the DNA matches it firmly.

d_gene,v_gene,j_gene,CDR3aa
-,TRBV19,TRBJ2-7,ASSRWGDSSYEQY
-,TRBV20-1,TRBJ1-1,SARDIRYQNTEAF
-,TRBV6-1,TRBJ1-2,ASSPDSYYGYT
-,TRBV27,TRBJ1-5,ASSFRDSNQPQH
-,TRBV28,TRBJ1-1,ASIPVGNTEAF
TRBD1,TRBV27,TRBJ1-2,ASRINRGQGSYGYT
TRBD2,TRBV7-9,TRBJ2-3,ASSLGSGGHTDTQY
-,TRBV11-2,TRBJ2-5,ASSRGDPGEDLEETQY
TRBD1,TRBV15,TRBJ1-2,ATSRDGQGINYGYT
-,TRBV20-1,TRBJ1-4,SAEAREEKLF
-,TRBV20-1,TRBJ2-1,SALVQSSYNEQF
-,TRBV6-5,TRBJ1-4,ASSYSKGVGEKLF
-,TRBV2,TRBJ2-6,ANHGQGANVLT
-,TRBV20-1,TRBJ2-7,SALPRAGSSYEQY
-,TRBV7-2,TRBJ1-1,ASSTQGASEAF
-,TRBV20-1,TRBJ2-5,SARDRIARETQY
TRBD1,TRBV2,TRBJ1-5,ASSPGGQDSNQPQH
-,TRBV19,TRBJ2-2,ASSPRHRSNTGELF
-,TRBV7-8,TRBJ2-3,ASSSPQFSGKGADTQY
-,TRBV7-9,TRBJ1-2,ASSQGRVYGYT
-,TRBV6-1,TRBJ2-2,ASRISRGTGELF
-,TRBV7-9,TRBJ1-1,ASSLAGDTEAF
TRBD1,TRBV7-9,TRBJ1-2,ASSIDRDYYGYT
-,TRBV29-1,TRBJ2-3,SVGGRTDTQY
-,TRBV6-2/TRBV6-3,TRBJ1-3,ASRRLLGNTIY
TRBD1,TRBV20-1,TRBJ1-5,SARDSTGGNQPQH
TRBD1,TRBV27,TRBJ1-2,ASSFTGEWGGYT
-,TRBV25-1,TRBJ2-3,ASTSLGGTDTQY
TRBD1,TRBV19,TRBJ1-2,ASSQKGQGSGYT
TRBD2,TRBV11-3,TRBJ2-5,ASSFSGGAETQY
-,TRBV5-6,TRBJ1-2,ASSLYGEGYGYT
-,TRBV20-1,TRBJ1-3,SAREGATGNTIY
TRBD2,TRBV7-9,TRBJ2-3,ASRPPRTSGITDTQY
-,TRBV6-1,TRBJ2-7,ASNPGLSRGEQY
TRBD1,TRBV12-3/TRBV12-4,TRBJ2-3,ASRFDRADTDTQY
TRBD1,TRBV24-1,TRBJ1-5,ATSGLDRDNQPQH
-,TRBV4-2,TRBJ1-5,ASSQEGGGADQPQH
-,TRBV20-1,TRBJ1-1,SARDGTHITEAF
-,TRBV15,TRBJ1-2,ATSRDRGSIYGYT
TRBD1,TRBV11-2,TRBJ2-5,ASSPVRGRETQY
-,TRBV7-7,TRBJ2-5,ASSFGLQETQY
TRBD2,TRBV29-1,TRBJ2-1,SVTSGGHNEQF
-,TRBV7-2,TRBJ2-3,ASSKAGDTQY